Described below is a single T cell receptor beta chain sequence and its context. The record originates from a study of blood T cell repertoires in COVID-19. Study as a whole: The origin of the acute and convalescent COVID-19 samples was the United States, Italy and Spain. Sample material is recorded as cDNA or gDNA derived from T cells, B-cell-depleted T cells, or PBMCs.

This CDR3 has 13 residues. CDR1 and CDR2 from the germline V gene are SNHLY and FYNNEI. J was trimmed by 4 bases and V by 6 bases; bases with no gene match: 6. Original analysis: Estimation of nucleated cell counts was performed using reference gene primer amplification. Method: immunoSEQ multiplex PCR; TCRdb's copy keeps in-frame clones and lacks some. V, J and clone size are taken as reported in that table, and D and trimming were inferred from the DNA itself. The data contain 130,000 to 150,000 clones, less than 85% of them singletons. V and J are TRBV2 and TRBJ2-7; 7 bases fit TRBD2. Material for sequencing was peripheral blood. The receptor was derived from a human donor in a cohort sampled during active COVID-19. This CDR3 reads CASRGEGTYEQYF. Written as DNA, the CDR3 is TGTGCCAGCAGGGGGGAGGGGACGTACGAGCAGTACTTC.